This T cell receptor beta chain stems from a study of shared clonotypes between healthy human individuals. Study-wide points: Memory subsets generally showed smaller estimated richness than naive subsets did.

CDR1 is MDHEN, CDR2 SYDVKM, per germline. The V gene lost 5 bases and the J gene lost 0 bases, with 10 bases spanning the gap. The CDR3 is 14 amino acids. The assay ran at deep level. Profiling relied on immunoSEQ multiplex PCR, and the TCRdb table lists in-frame clones only, not all of them. The sample lists about 960,000 clones, 70% to 85% seen once, with approximately 1.5% in the top ten. In the case of this clone: Its antigen is not identified.

The sequence was obtained from a man between 18 and 29 years old in good health. The genes are TRBV28 and TRBJ2-5, with unresolved D. Sequences were obtained from memory CD4+ T cells sorted from blood. Documented subset: CD45RA-negative fraction. The DNA for the CDR3 is TGTGCCAGCAGTCCGACAAGTTACCAAGAGACCCAGTACTTC. It translates to CASSPTSYQETQYF.